This T cell receptor (beta chain) was sequenced for a study of blood T cell repertoires in COVID-19. In the study overall: Samples taken during acute and convalescent COVID-19 were collected in the United States, Italy and Spain.

Per the study methods: Quantification of nucleated cells was approximated via reference gene primer amplification. Profiled with immunoSEQ multiplex PCR; TCRdb holds only in-frame clones, not every one. V and J calls plus clone size are reproduced from that table; the DNA served to infer D and trimming. The sample yields tens of thousands of clones, roughly 84% seen once. The CDR3 is 14 residues long. The germline CDR1 and CDR2 sequences are LGHDT and YNNKEL (reference sequence). This clone appeared once. A read error may produce the germline difference seen at one junction end. This clonotype was sampled from a human donor in a cohort sampled during active COVID-19. The rearrangement links TRBV3-1 (or the pseudogene TRBV3-2) to TRBJ2-7, with TRBD1 as a possible D gene (6 bases). The sample comprised peripheral blood. The CDR3 here is CASSQGTQGRGSIF. The DNA of the CDR3 is TGTGCCAGCAGCCAAGGCACCCAGGGCAGGGGAAGTATCTTC.